These 12 T cell receptor beta chains were all obtained from the same sample, sequenced in a study of shared clonotypes between healthy human individuals. Here immunoSEQ multiplex PCR was the method, and the copy in TCRdb shows in-frame clones only, minus some. The sample includes 450,000 or so clones, roughly 80% of them seen just once. The material sequenced was PBMCs. These receptors were taken from a woman aged 40 to 50 in good health. Some clones in this sample may be carry-over from other donors' samples.

The chain recombines TRBV9 with TRBJ1-1, with TRBD1 identical over 8 bases. The germline V gene has CDR1 SGDLS and CDR2 YYNGEE. Trimming took 4 bases from V and 6 from J; bases not matched to a gene: 11. The CDR3 spans 15 residues. The CDR3 reads CASSPIDRGGAEAFF. In DNA, the CDR3 is TGTGCCAGCAGCCCCATCGACAGGGGAGGCGCTGAAGCTTTCTTT.

This chain joins TRBV19 and TRBJ2-7; 8 nucleotides line up with TRBD2. The CDR3 is made up of 13 amino acids. V lost 4 bases, J lost 6 bases, and 5 bases stayed unmatched. Germline CDR1 and CDR2: LNHDA and SQIVND (reference sequence). CDR3 region: CASSTGLEGEQYF. In DNA form, the CDR3 reads TGTGCCAGTAGTACGGGACTAGAAGGCGAGCAGTACTTC.

A word on this clone: A far larger clone is just one base off, so this is likely a read error. The sample has other DNA sequences that encode this CDR3 too. The chain links TRBV13 to TRBJ2-7; TRBD2 aligns across 12 bases. Losses at the gene ends were 5 bases for V and 6 bases for J; bases not matched to a gene: 8. This CDR3 spans 15 amino acids. CDR1 is PRHDT, CDR2 FYEKMQ, per germline (reference sequence). In DNA, the CDR3 is TGTGCCAGCAGCCCCCGACTAGCGGGAGAGCTCGAGCAGTACTTC. This translates into CASSPRLAGELEQYF. Filled out from reference TRBV13 and TRBJ2-7, the complete variable domain reads AAGVIQSPRHLIKEKRETATLKCYPIPRHDTVYWYQQGPGQDPQFLISFYEKMQSDKGSIPDRFSAQQFSDYHSELNMSSLELGDSALYFCASSPRLAGELEQYFGPGTRLTVT.

This clone was observed a handful of times. The V and J genes are TRBV5-1 and TRBJ1-1; 12 bases match TRBD1. The CDR3 is made up of 15 amino acids. J was trimmed by 6 bases and V by 4 bases; bases with no gene match: 7. Germline CDR1 and CDR2: SGHRS and YFSETQ. CDR3 residues: CASSPGTGGDPEAFF. The CDR3 bases are TGCGCCAGCAGCCCTGGGACAGGGGGCGACCCTGAAGCTTTCTTT.

This clone is a singleton in its sample. V is TRBV19 and J is TRBJ2-3, with TRBD2 identical over 9 bases. The V and J ends lost 4 bases and 4 bases, in that order; junction bases with no gene match: 3. The CDR3 is made up of 14 amino acids. Looked up from germline, CDR1 is LNHDA and CDR2 is SQIVND (reference sequence). The CDR3 DNA sequence: TGTGCCAGTAGTAAGGGACTAGCTGCAGATACGCAGTATTTT. The encoded protein is CASSKGLAADTQYF.

V and J are TRBV5-1 and TRBJ2-7; either TRBD1 or TRBD2 may fit D (5 bases each). The CDR3 is made up of 14 amino acids. V shed 8 bases and J shed 0 bases, with 15 bases lying between them. Germline V CDR1 and CDR2: SGHRS, YFSETQ. CDR3 loop: CASEIGTDSYEQYF. In DNA form, the CDR3 reads TGCGCCAGTGAGATCGGGACGGACTCCTACGAGCAGTACTTC.

V usage is TRBV29-1 and J usage is TRBJ2-7; maybe TRBD1 (6 bases). This CDR3 contains 14 residues. Germline CDR1 SQVTM, CDR2 ANQGSEA. V was shortened by 4 bases and J by 9 bases, with 22 bases between the two germline ends. CDR3 nucleotide sequence: TGCAGCGTTGCCCCCGGGACAAAAAACTCCGGGCAGTACTTC. This translates into CSVAPGTKNSGQYF.

The chain joins TRBV6-6 to TRBJ2-3, with TRBD2 matching over 13 bases. This CDR3 contains 14 residues. Germline CDR1 MNHNY, CDR2 SVGAGI (reference sequence). V gave up 5 bases and J gave up 4 bases; unmatched junction bases: 0. CDR3 in amino acids: CASSGLAGADTQYF. The DNA for the CDR3 is TGTGCCAGCAGTGGACTAGCGGGAGCAGATACGCAGTATTTT.

The chain joins TRBV4-2 to TRBJ2-2; 11 bases align to TRBD2. J lost 5 bases, V lost 4 bases, and 9 bases had no gene match. This CDR3 has 17 amino acids. Germline CDR1 and CDR2: LGHNA and YNFKEQ. CDR3 region: CASSLSTSGKGTGELFF. DNA for the CDR3: TGTGCCAGCAGCCTATCGACTAGCGGGAAAGGGACCGGGGAGCTGTTTTTT.

The gene calls are TRBV4-3 and TRBJ2-7; perhaps TRBD1 as D (6 bases). The CDR3 runs to 15 residues. CDR1 is LGHNA, CDR2 YSLEER, per germline. V lost 0 bases, J lost 6 bases, and 15 bases lay in between. The chain's CDR3 is CASSQEVRGLREQYF. In DNA, the CDR3 is TGCGCCAGCAGCCAAGAAGTCAGGGGTTTACGCGAGCAGTACTTC.

The chain combines TRBV7-8 with TRBJ2-2; no firm D call. The CDR3 is 12 residues long. The germline V gene encodes CDR1 SGHVS and CDR2 FQNEAQ. The V end lost 0 bases, the J end lost 8 bases, and 4 bases lay between the germline ends. The CDR3 DNA is TGTGCCAGCAGCTTAGCGGCGGGGGAGCTGTTTTTT. Its protein is CASSLAAGELFF.

The chain links TRBV15 to TRBJ1-5; D remains unclear. CDR3 length equals 17 residues. Trimming pared 0 bases from V and 3 bases from J, leaving 15 bases between. In germline, CDR1 is LNHNV, CDR2 YYDKDF (reference sequence). The CDR3 is CATSRDRRAGDNQPQHF. CDR3 nucleotides: TGTGCCACCAGCAGAGATAGACGGGCTGGAGACAATCAGCCCCAGCATTTT. Full variable domain (remainder filled in from reference TRBV15 and TRBJ1-5): DAMVIQNPRYQVTQFGKPVTLSCSQTLNHNVMYWYQQKSSQAPKLLFHYYDKDFNNEADTPDNFQSRRPNTSFCFLDIRSPGLGDTAMYLCATSRDRRAGDNQPQHFGDGTRLSIL.